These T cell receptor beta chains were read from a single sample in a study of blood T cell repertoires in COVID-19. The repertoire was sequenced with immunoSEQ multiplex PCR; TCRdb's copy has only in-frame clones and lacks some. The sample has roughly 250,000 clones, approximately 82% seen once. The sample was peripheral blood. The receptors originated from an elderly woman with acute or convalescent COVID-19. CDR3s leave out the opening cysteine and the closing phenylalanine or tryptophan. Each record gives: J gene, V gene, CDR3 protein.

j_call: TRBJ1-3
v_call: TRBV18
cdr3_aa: ASGGISASGNTIY

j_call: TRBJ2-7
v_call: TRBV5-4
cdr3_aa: ASSLAGAGYEQY

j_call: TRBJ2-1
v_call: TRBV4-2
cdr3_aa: ASSQGPFEPQF

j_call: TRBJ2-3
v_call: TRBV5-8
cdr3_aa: ASSPRIRATDTQY

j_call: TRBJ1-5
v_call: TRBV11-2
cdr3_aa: ASSPTGPNQPQH

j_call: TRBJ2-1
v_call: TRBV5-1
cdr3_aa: ASSLGGTSGGYEQF

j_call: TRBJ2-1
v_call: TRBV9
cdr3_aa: ASSVADSGREAYNEQF

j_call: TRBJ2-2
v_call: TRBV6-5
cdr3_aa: ASRTGPGELF

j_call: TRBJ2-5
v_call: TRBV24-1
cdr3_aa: ATSHGGTSGRETQY

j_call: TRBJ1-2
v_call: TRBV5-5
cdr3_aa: ASSPQGQNYGYT

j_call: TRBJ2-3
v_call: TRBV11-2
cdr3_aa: ASSRDRDTRAQY

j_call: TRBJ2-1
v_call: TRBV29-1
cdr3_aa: RIESGKNEQF

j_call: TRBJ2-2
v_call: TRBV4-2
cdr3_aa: ASSHRRTGELF

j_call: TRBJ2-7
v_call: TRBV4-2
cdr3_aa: ASSSGTGGVYEQY

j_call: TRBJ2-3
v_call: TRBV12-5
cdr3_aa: ASGSQGQGTDTQY

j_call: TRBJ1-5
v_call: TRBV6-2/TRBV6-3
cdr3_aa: ASSYGAEGQPQH

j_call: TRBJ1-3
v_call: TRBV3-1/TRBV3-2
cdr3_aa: ASSQSPSGNTIY

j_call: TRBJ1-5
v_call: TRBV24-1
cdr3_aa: ATSESGNQPQH

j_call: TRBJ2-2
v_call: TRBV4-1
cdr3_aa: ASSQTTTTGELF

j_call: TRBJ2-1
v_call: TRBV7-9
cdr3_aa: ASSAGQGSYNEQF

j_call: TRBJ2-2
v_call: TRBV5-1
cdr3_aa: ASSSGRINTGELF

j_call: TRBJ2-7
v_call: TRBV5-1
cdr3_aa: ASSPQRAGGLYEQY

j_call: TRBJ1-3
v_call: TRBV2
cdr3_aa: ASSEMSVSGNTIY

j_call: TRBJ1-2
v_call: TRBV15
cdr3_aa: ATSPPQGAHYYGYT

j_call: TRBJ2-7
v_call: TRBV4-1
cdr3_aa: ASSPSGGSYEQY

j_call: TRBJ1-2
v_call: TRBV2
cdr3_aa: ASIRSVDGYT

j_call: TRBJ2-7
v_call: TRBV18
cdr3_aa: ASSPRGQGDEQY

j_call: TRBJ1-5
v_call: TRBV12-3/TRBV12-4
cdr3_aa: ASSSGGNQPQH

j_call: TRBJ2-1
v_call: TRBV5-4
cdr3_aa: ASSAGRNSYNEQF

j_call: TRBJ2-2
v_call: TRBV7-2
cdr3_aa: ASSFRQGTSNTGELF

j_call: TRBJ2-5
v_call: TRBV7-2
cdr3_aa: ASSSGTSGGQETQY

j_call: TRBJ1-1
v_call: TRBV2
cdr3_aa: ASTPGGAMDEAF

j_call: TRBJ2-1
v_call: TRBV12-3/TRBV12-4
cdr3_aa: ASSLAQYNEQF

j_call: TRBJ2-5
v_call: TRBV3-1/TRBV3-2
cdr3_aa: ASSQGGGKKETQY

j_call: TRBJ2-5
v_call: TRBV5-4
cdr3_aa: ASRRDKGYETQY

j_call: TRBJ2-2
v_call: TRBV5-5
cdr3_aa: ASSLAQGPNTGELF

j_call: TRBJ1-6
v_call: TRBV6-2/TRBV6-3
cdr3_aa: ASSYSIQNSPLH

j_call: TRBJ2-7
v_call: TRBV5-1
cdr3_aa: ASSSGQGYEQY

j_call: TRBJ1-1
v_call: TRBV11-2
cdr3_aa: ASSPQGVGNTEAF

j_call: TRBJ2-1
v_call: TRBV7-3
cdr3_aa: ASSFVPGQFMV

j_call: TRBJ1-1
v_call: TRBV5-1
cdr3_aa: ASSLMALNTEAF

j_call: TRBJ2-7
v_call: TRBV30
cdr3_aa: AWTPLQGDEQY

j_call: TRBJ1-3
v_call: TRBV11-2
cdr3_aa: ASSPGTGAVYTIY

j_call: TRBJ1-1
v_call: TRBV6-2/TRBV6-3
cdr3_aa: ASSYLAGQEAF

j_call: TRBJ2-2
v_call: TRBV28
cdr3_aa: ASRTGGPTTGELF

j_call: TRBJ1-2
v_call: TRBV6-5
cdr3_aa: ASSYVVGDGYT

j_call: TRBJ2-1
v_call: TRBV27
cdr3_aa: ASSLSTSGTYNEQF

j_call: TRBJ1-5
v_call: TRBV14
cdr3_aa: ASSQSSNQPQH

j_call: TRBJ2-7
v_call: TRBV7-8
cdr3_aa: ASSFASSYEQY

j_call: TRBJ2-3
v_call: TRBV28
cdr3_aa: ASSLGVLAGPTDTQY

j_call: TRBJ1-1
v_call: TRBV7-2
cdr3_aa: ASSLVVQGTEAF

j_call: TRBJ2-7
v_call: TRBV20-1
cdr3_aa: SPSGGTGGYEQY

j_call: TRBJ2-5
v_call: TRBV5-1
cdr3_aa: ASSLNAGVPETQY

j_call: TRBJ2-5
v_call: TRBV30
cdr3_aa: AWKRQGEETQY

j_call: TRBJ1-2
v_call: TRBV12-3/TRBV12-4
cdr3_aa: ASSSRDNPGYT

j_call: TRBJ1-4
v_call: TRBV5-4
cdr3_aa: ASSLGTANEKLF

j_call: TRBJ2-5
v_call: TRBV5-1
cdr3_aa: ASSGGTSGETQY